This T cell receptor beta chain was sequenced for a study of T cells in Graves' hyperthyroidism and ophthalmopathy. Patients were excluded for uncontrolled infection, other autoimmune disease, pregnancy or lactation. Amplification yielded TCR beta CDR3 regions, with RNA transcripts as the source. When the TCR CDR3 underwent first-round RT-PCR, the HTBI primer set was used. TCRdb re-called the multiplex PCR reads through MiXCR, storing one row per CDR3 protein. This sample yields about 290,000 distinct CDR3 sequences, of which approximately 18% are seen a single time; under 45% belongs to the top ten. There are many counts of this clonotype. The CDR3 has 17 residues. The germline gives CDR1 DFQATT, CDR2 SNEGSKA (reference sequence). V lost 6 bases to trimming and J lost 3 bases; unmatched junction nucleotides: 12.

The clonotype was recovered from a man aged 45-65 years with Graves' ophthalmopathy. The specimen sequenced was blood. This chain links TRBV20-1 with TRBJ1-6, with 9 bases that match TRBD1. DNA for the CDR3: TGCAGTGCGACTACGGGACAGGGAGGGAGCTATAATTCACCCCTCCACTTT. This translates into CSATTGQGGSYNSPLHF.